Listed below are T cell receptor beta chains from one sample, sequenced in a study of blood T cell repertoires in COVID-19. Assay: immunoSEQ multiplex PCR; the TCRdb copy retains only in-frame clones and omits some. The sample lists 200,000 to 300,000 clones; about nine tenths were seen once. The specimen sequenced was PBMCs or T cells enriched from blood (not recorded which). The receptors were gathered from a man between 35 and 55 years old who had recovered from COVID-19. CDR3s include the opening cysteine and the closing phenylalanine or tryptophan. D genes are given only for firm matches. Only part of the rows carry a size: once, few, many, or a class if the clone is expanded.

v_call	j_call	d_call	clone_size	cdr3_aa	cdr3_nt
TRBV2	TRBJ1-5	TRBD1	.	CASSGDRGFDQPQHF	TGTGCCAGCAGTGGAGACAGGGGATTTGATCAGCCCCAGCATTTT
TRBV4-3	TRBJ1-3	.	once	CASSQAGDSGNTIYF	TGCGCCAGCAGCCAAGCCGGGGACTCTGGAAACACCATATATTTT
TRBV7-9	TRBJ1-2	TRBD1	.	CASSPSGQGANGYTF	TGTGCCAGCAGCCCCTCGGGACAGGGGGCGAATGGCTACACCTTC
TRBV18	TRBJ2-2	TRBD1	.	CASSPSGPGQGNTGELFF	TGTGCCAGCTCACCATCGGGTCCGGGACAGGGGAACACCGGGGAGCTGTTTTTT
TRBV6-2/TRBV6-3	TRBJ2-5	.	.	CASSAAGIQETQYF	TGTGCCAGCAGTGCGGCGGGGATACAAGAGACCCAGTACTTC
TRBV7-6	TRBJ2-4	TRBD1	.	CASSRTGGLLLAKNIQYF	TGTGCCAGCAGCCGGACAGGGGGCCTCCTTCTAGCCAAAAACATTCAGTACTTC
TRBV5-1	TRBJ1-1	TRBD1	many	CASSGTGMNTEAFF	TGCGCCAGCAGCGGGACAGGAATGAACACTGAAGCTTTCTTT
TRBV6-4	TRBJ2-2	.	.	CASSEQDMNTGELFF	TGTGCCAGCAGTGAACAGGATATGAACACCGGGGAGCTGTTTTTT
TRBV27	TRBJ2-3	.	.	CASSYSFPADTQYF	TGTGCCAGCAGTTACTCCTTTCCGGCAGATACGCAGTATTTT
TRBV4-3	TRBJ1-2	TRBD1	.	CASSQDPLETGFYGYTF	TGCGCCAGCAGCCAAGACCCCCTTGAGACAGGGTTCTATGGCTACACCTTC
TRBV7-2	TRBJ2-2	.	few	CASSLGRVIAGELFF	TGTGCCAGCAGCTTAGGCAGGGTAATCGCCGGGGAGCTGTTTTTT
TRBV9	TRBJ1-2	TRBD1	.	CASSLGQGRVYTF	TGTGCCAGCAGTCTGGGACAGGGTAGAGTCTACACCTTC
TRBV6-2/TRBV6-3	TRBJ2-5	TRBD2	.	CASSYPHGGEGDQETQYF	TGTGCCAGCAGTTACCCGCACGGGGGGGAGGGGGACCAAGAGACCCAGTACTTC
TRBV2	TRBJ2-7	.	.	CASTEIYEQYF	TGTGCCAGCACCGAGATCTACGAGCAGTACTTC
TRBV29-1	TRBJ1-2	.	.	CSVEDQRQGIAVYTF	TGCAGCGTTGAAGATCAAAGGCAGGGAATAGCAGTGTACACCTTC
TRBV7-7	TRBJ2-7	.	.	CASSLEAGSSYEQYF	TGTGCTAGCAGCTTAGAGGCGGGGAGCTCCTACGAGCAGTACTTC
TRBV5-1	TRBJ1-1	.	.	CASSLDAGRGTEAFF	TGCGCCAGCAGCTTGGACGCAGGTCGGGGCACTGAAGCTTTCTTT
TRBV6-5	TRBJ2-7	.	.	CASSYSRHGYEQYF	TGTGCCAGCAGTTACTCTAGACATGGCTACGAGCAGTACTTC
TRBV29-1	TRBJ1-2	.	.	CSVGFGFYGYTF	TGCAGCGTTGGGTTCGGGTTCTATGGCTACACCTTC
TRBV29-1	TRBJ1-2	.	.	CASGAGYGYTF	TGCGCCAGCGGGGCGGGCTATGGCTACACCTTC
TRBV18	TRBJ2-7	TRBD2	.	CASSPDGGAYEQYF	TGTGCCAGCTCACCGGACGGGGGGGCCTACGAGCAGTACTTC
TRBV10-1	TRBJ2-3	.	.	CASSAYRAWASGTDTQYF	TGCGCCAGCAGTGCGTACAGGGCCTGGGCTAGCGGTACGGATACGCAGTATTTT
TRBV6-5	TRBJ2-7	.	.	CASSTLGGTYEQYF	TGTGCCAGCAGTACCTTAGGGGGAACCTACGAGCAGTACTTC
TRBV5-4	TRBJ1-1	.	.	CASSLVGRGTEAFF	TGTGCCAGCAGCTTGGTAGGCCGGGGCACTGAAGCTTTCTTT
TRBV29-1	TRBJ2-3	TRBD2	.	CSVAALAGTDTQYF	TGCAGCGTTGCCGCCCTAGCGGGCACAGATACGCAGTATTTT
TRBV3-1/TRBV3-2	TRBJ1-4	.	.	CASSQVSGERLFF	TGTGCCAGCAGCCAAGTCTCGGGGGAAAGACTGTTTTTT
TRBV10-3	TRBJ1-4	.	.	CAISVGGATNEKLFF	TGTGCCATCAGCGTCGGGGGGGCAACTAATGAAAAACTGTTTTTT
TRBV27	TRBJ1-1	.	.	CASRSQGNTEAFF	TGTGCCAGCAGATCACAGGGGAACACTGAAGCTTTCTTT
TRBV25-1	TRBJ2-1	.	.	CASSEQVVMGHEQFF	TGTGCCAGCAGTGAACAGGTAGTTATGGGTCATGAGCAGTTCTTC
TRBV7-6	TRBJ2-3	TRBD2	.	CASSAGGTSGNADTQYF	TGTGCCAGCAGCGCGGGCGGGACTAGCGGGAACGCAGATACGCAGTATTTT
TRBV5-1	TRBJ1-1	.	.	CASKGVTEAFF	TGCGCCAGCAAGGGGGTCACTGAAGCTTTCTTT
TRBV28	TRBJ2-7	TRBD2	.	CASSRPGGYEQYF	TGTGCCAGCAGCCGCCCGGGGGGATACGAGCAGTACTTC
TRBV6-1	TRBJ1-1	.	.	CASSEPTVAFF	TGTGCCAGCAGTGAACCCACGGTGGCTTTCTTT
TRBV7-6	TRBJ1-1	.	.	CASSLVAMNTEAFF	TGTGCCAGCAGCTTAGTTGCGATGAACACTGAAGCTTTCTTT
TRBV20-1	TRBJ1-1	.	.	CSAIPGAEAFF	TGCAGTGCGATCCCGGGGGCTGAAGCTTTCTTT
TRBV5-8	TRBJ2-1	.	.	CASSLELVTQTGEQFF	TGTGCCAGCAGCTTGGAACTAGTAACCCAAACGGGTGAGCAGTTCTTC
TRBV6-2/TRBV6-3	TRBJ1-2	.	.	CASSYEQTYGYTF	TGTGCCAGCAGTTACGAACAGACCTATGGCTACACCTTC
TRBV10-3	TRBJ1-2	TRBD1	.	CAITGGGQGNGYTF	TGTGCCATCACAGGCGGGGGACAGGGTAATGGCTACACCTTC
TRBV5-1	TRBJ2-7	TRBD1	.	CASSPGTGGREQYF	TGCGCCAGCAGCCCCGGGACAGGGGGTCGGGAGCAGTACTTC
TRBV23-1	TRBJ1-2	.	.	CASSQRGAGYGYTF	TGCGCCAGCAGTCAACGGGGGGCTGGGTATGGCTACACCTTC
TRBV7-2	TRBJ2-1	TRBD1	.	CASSLVRQGFSNEQFF	TGTGCCAGCAGCTTAGTACGACAGGGATTTAGCAATGAGCAGTTCTTC
TRBV5-1	TRBJ1-2	.	once	CASSPTGFGYTF	TGCGCCAGCAGCCCGACAGGCTTTGGCTACACCTTC
TRBV11-3	TRBJ1-1	.	.	CASSRTGSEEAFF	TGTGCCAGCAGCCGAACAGGGAGTGAGGAAGCTTTCTTT
TRBV27	TRBJ2-2	.	.	CASSFYREPNTGELFF	TGTGCCAGCAGTTTCTACAGGGAACCGAACACCGGGGAGCTGTTTTTT
TRBV2	TRBJ2-5	TRBD1	once	CASSGQGMPQETQYF	TGTGCCAGCAGTGGACAGGGGATGCCCCAAGAGACCCAGTACTTC
TRBV7-8	TRBJ2-1	.	.	CASSFTLDEQFF	TGTGCCAGCAGCTTCACTTTAGATGAGCAGTTCTTC
TRBV2	TRBJ2-1	TRBD2	once	CASRGTSGSMSEQFF	TGTGCCAGCAGAGGGACTAGCGGGAGCATGAGTGAGCAGTTCTTC